This record covers a single T cell receptor beta chain. Membership in each cohort depended on participant-reported clinical history. TCRdb's copy holds only in-frame clones and misses some; the assay was immunoSEQ multiplex PCR. The sample holds just over 300,000 clones, approximately 85% seen once. CDR3 length equals 13 residues. V was shortened by 1 base and J by 6 bases, with 9 bases between the two germline ends. The V gene's germline CDR1 is MNHNS and CDR2 SASEGT. This specimen belongs to a study of blood T cell repertoires in COVID-19. Study-level information: Sample material is recorded as cDNA or gDNA derived from T cells, B-cell-depleted T cells, or PBMCs.

The gene calls are TRBV6-1 and TRBJ1-2; tentative D call: TRBD1 (5 bases). Sequencing was done on a sample of PBMCs or T cells enriched from blood (not recorded which). The TCR comes from a man aged 25-40 years who had recovered from COVID-19. In DNA form, the CDR3 reads TGTGCCAGCAGTGAAGTATGGGGGGATGGCTACACCTTC. Amino acid sequence: CASSEVWGDGYTF.